This T cell receptor beta chain is drawn from a study of shared clonotypes between healthy human individuals. About the study: The study drew on a couple of women and a few men aged 18 to 49 as donors.

This clone has only a few counts. Some clones are missing from TCRdb's copy, which holds only in-frame ones; the method was immunoSEQ multiplex PCR. The sample lists fewer than 700,000 clones; roughly 72% were seen once. This CDR3 comprises 15 residues. Germline values: CDR1 SQVTM, CDR2 ANQGSEA. V shed 6 bases and J 4 bases; nucleotides not matched to a gene: 6. This clonotype originated in a woman aged 40 to 50 in good health. Some clones in this sample may be carry-over from other donors' samples. This sequence joins TRBV29-1 and TRBJ2-1; 13 bases fit TRBD2. Sequences were obtained from PBMCs. CDR3 loop: CSVGTSGTPYNEQFF. The CDR3 nucleotides read TGCAGCGTGGGGACTAGCGGGACCCCGTACAATGAGCAGTTCTTC.